This T cell receptor beta chain was captured by sequencing in a study of shared clonotypes between healthy human individuals. Study results and limitations: Against clonotypes common to all four donors, non-shared ones had lower generation probabilities. The small donor group covered limited genetic and exposure diversity.

The CDR3 is made up of 15 amino acids. CDR1 is MNHNS, CDR2 SASEGT, per germline. Trimming took 6 bases from V and 6 from J; bases not matched to a gene: 6. On this clone: What it binds is unknown.

When replicate PCRs were run on sorted subsets, they used around 0.2 ug DNA, around 33,000 T cell genomes. In the study's own analysis: Because ImmunoSEQ provided only junction sequences with no quality scores, the filtering differed. TCRdb's copy holds only in-frame clones and misses some; the assay was immunoSEQ multiplex PCR. The V and J calls and the clone size are those of that table, but D and trimming were determined from the DNA. The profile shows roughly 2,500,000 clones, more than 85% of them singletons. The chain is built from TRBV6-1 and TRBJ2-2; 11 nucleotides align to TRBD2. The sequence derives from a man younger than 30 in good health. Some clones in this sample may be carry-over from other donors' samples. Input material: naive CD4+ T cells from PBMCs. Subset reported: CD45RA+ positively selected. CDR3 amino acids: CASRLAGGIPGELFF. In DNA, the CDR3 is TGTGCCAGCAGGCTAGCGGGAGGAATCCCCGGGGAGCTGTTTTTT.